Listed below are T cell receptor beta chains from one sample, sequenced in a study of T cells after yellow fever vaccination. One entry per CDR3 protein results from TCRdb running MiXCR on the 5' RACE reads. The sample consists of about 60,000 distinct CDR3 sequences, approximately 7% of them appearing once. The sequences come from CD8+ T cells sorted from PBMCs, collected on the day of the first yellow fever vaccination. The source of these receptors is a man younger than 35 who received the YFV17D yellow fever vaccine. Each CDR3 is given with its conserved first and last residue. A D gene is named only where the DNA matches it firmly. For some rows the clone size is stated as once, few or many, or as a class when expanded; others skip it.

cdr3_nt: TGTGCCACCAGCAGAGATCTGGACAGGAGATACACCGGGGAGCTGTTTTTT
cdr3_aa: CATSRDLDRRYTGELFF
clone_size: many
d_call: TRBD1
j_call: TRBJ2-2
v_call: TRBV15

cdr3_nt: TGCAGTGCTTGGGACCGGGTGCCGTGGCCCCAGCATTTT
cdr3_aa: CSAWDRVPWPQHF
clone_size: few
d_call: NA
j_call: TRBJ1-5
v_call: TRBV20-1

cdr3_nt: TGCGCCAGCAGCCAAGTTGGACACTTTGCAACTAATGAAAAACTGTTTTTT
cdr3_aa: CASSQVGHFATNEKLFF
clone_size: many
d_call: NA
j_call: TRBJ1-4
v_call: TRBV4-1

cdr3_nt: TGTGCCATCAGTGAGTCGACCGGTTTGGGGCAGCCCCAGCATTTT
cdr3_aa: CAISESTGLGQPQHF
clone_size: many
d_call: NA
j_call: TRBJ1-5
v_call: TRBV10-3

cdr3_nt: TGTGCCAGAACCCCTAGCGGGTGGAAATACGAGCAGTACTTC
cdr3_aa: CARTPSGWKYEQYF
clone_size: NA
d_call: TRBD2
j_call: TRBJ2-7
v_call: TRBV2

cdr3_nt: TGTGCCAGCAGCTCTTGGAGCGGGGGGGAATTATACGAGCAGTACTTC
cdr3_aa: CASSSWSGGELYEQYF
clone_size: many
d_call: TRBD2
j_call: TRBJ2-7
v_call: TRBV7-6

cdr3_nt: TGTGCCAGCAGCACGCGACAGGGGGCCCCTTACGAGCAGTACTTC
cdr3_aa: CASSTRQGAPYEQYF
clone_size: few
d_call: TRBD1
j_call: TRBJ2-7
v_call: TRBV7-6

cdr3_nt: TGTGCTAGTGGTCCGGACACCATTGACTACGAGCAGTACTTC
cdr3_aa: CASGPDTIDYEQYF
clone_size: NA
d_call: NA
j_call: TRBJ2-7
v_call: TRBV12-5

cdr3_nt: TGTGCCAGCAGCCGAGGATGGGCCCAGCCCCAGCATTTT
cdr3_aa: CASSRGWAQPQHF
clone_size: NA
d_call: NA
j_call: TRBJ1-5
v_call: TRBV7-2

cdr3_nt: TGTGCCAGCAGCTTCAGGGGGGGATTTGGAGAGACCCAGTACTTC
cdr3_aa: CASSFRGGFGETQYF
clone_size: few
d_call: NA
j_call: TRBJ2-5
v_call: TRBV11-2

cdr3_nt: TGCGCCAGCAGCCAAGAGACCAGCTACGAGCAGTACTTC
cdr3_aa: CASSQETSYEQYF
clone_size: many
d_call: NA
j_call: TRBJ2-7
v_call: TRBV4-3

cdr3_nt: TGTGCCAGCAGCACAGGCCGCGGAGCCCAGTACTTC
cdr3_aa: CASSTGRGAQYF
clone_size: few
d_call: NA
j_call: TRBJ2-5
v_call: TRBV12-3/TRBV12-4

cdr3_nt: TGTGCCAGCAGTTACGGCGGGACCTACGAGCAGTACTTC
cdr3_aa: CASSYGGTYEQYF
clone_size: many
d_call: NA
j_call: TRBJ2-7
v_call: TRBV6-5

cdr3_nt: TGCGCCAGCAGCTCGGGACTAGCGGAACAAGAGACCCAGTACTTC
cdr3_aa: CASSSGLAEQETQYF
clone_size: many
d_call: TRBD2
j_call: TRBJ2-5
v_call: TRBV10-2

cdr3_nt: TGTGCCAGCAGTCCCGGACAGGGCCTTTTCTACGAGCAGTACTTC
cdr3_aa: CASSPGQGLFYEQYF
clone_size: many
d_call: TRBD1
j_call: TRBJ2-7
v_call: TRBV12-3/TRBV12-4

cdr3_nt: TGTGCCAGCAGTTATCCCCTTGGGCGGGACAGCTACGAGCAGTACTTC
cdr3_aa: CASSYPLGRDSYEQYF
clone_size: NA
d_call: NA
j_call: TRBJ2-7
v_call: TRBV6-2/TRBV6-3

cdr3_nt: TGTGCCAGCAGTTACATAACGTCAGGGATTGAAGCTTTCTTT
cdr3_aa: CASSYITSGIEAFF
clone_size: many
d_call: NA
j_call: TRBJ1-1
v_call: TRBV6-5

cdr3_nt: TGTGCCAGCAGCTTGGGGGTAGTTTACGAGCAGTACTTC
cdr3_aa: CASSLGVVYEQYF
clone_size: few
d_call: NA
j_call: TRBJ2-7
v_call: TRBV5-5

cdr3_nt: TGTGCCAGCAGCTTAACCGGGACTAGCGGGGTCATAGATACGCAGTATTTT
cdr3_aa: CASSLTGTSGVIDTQYF
clone_size: NA
d_call: TRBD2
j_call: TRBJ2-3
v_call: TRBV5-4